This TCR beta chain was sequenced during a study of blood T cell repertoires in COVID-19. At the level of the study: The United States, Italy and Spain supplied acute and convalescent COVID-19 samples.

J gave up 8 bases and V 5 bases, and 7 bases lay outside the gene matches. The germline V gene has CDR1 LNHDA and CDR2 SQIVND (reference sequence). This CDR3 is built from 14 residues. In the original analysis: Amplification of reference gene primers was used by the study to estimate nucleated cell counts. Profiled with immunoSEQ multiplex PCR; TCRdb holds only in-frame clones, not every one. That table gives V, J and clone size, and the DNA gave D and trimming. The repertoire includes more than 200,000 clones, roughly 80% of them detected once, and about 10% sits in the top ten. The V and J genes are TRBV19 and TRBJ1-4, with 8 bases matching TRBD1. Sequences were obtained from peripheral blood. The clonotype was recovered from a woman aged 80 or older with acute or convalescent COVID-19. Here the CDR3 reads CASSLDRDSEKLFF. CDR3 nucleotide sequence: TGTGCCAGTAGTTTGGACAGGGACTCCGAAAAACTGTTTTTT.